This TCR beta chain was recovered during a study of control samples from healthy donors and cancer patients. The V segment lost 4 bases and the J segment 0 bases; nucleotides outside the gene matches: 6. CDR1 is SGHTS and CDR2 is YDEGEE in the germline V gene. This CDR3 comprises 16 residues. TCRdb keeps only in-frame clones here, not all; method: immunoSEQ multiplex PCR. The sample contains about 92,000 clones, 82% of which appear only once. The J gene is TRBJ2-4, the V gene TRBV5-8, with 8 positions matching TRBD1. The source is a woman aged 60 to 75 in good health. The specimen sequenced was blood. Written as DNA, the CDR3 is TGTGCCAGCAGCCGCGGGACAGGCCTAGCCAAAAACATTCAGTACTTC. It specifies CASSRGTGLAKNIQYF. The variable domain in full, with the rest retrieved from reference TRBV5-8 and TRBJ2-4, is EAGVTQSPTHLIKTRGQQATLRCSPISGHTSVYWYQQALGLGLQFLLWYDEGEERNRGNFPPRFSGRQFPNYSSELNVNALELEDSALYLCASSRGTGLAKNIQYFGAGTRLSVL.